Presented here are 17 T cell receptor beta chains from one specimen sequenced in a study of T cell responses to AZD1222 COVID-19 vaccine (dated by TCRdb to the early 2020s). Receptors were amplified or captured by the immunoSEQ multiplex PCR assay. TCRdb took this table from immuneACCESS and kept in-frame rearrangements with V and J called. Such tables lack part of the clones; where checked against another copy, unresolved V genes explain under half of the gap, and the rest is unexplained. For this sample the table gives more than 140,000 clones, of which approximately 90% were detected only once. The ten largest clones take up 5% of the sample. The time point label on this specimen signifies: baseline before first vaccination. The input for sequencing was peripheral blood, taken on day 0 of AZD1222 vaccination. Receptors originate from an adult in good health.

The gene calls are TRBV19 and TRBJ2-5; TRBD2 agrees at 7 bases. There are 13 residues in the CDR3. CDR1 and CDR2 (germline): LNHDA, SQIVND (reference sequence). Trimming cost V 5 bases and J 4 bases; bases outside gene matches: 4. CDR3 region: CASSQLARETQYF. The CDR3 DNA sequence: TGTGCCAGTAGTCAACTAGCGAGAGAGACCCAGTACTTC.

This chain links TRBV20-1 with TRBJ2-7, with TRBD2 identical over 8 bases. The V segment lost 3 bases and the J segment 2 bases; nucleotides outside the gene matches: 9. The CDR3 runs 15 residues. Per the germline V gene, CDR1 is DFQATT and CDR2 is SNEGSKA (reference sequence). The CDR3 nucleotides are TGCAGTGCTAGTCCTGCCGGGACTAGGGCCTACGAGCAGTACTTC. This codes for CSASPAGTRAYEQYF.

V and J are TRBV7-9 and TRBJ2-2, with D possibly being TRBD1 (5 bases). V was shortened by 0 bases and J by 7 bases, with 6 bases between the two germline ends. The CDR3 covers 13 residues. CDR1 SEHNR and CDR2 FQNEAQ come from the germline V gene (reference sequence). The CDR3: CASSLARVGELFF. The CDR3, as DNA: TGTGCCAGCAGCTTAGCCAGGGTCGGGGAGCTGTTTTTT.

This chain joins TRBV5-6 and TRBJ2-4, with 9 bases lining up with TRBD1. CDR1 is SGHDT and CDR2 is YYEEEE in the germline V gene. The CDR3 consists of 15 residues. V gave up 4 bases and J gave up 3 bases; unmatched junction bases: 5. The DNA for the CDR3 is TGTGCCAGCAGCGCCCTGACAGGGGGCAAAAACATTCAGTACTTC. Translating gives CASSALTGGKNIQYF. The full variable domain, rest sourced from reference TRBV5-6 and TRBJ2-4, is DAGVTQSPTHLIKTRGQQVTLRCSPKSGHDTVSWYQQALGQGPQFIFQYYEEEERQRGNFPDRFSGHQFPNYSSELNVNALLLGDSALYLCASSALTGGKNIQYFGAGTRLSVL.

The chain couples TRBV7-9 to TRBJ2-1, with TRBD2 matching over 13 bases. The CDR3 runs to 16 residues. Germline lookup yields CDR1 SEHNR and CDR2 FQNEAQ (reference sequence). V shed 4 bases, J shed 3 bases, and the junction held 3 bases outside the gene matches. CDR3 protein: CASSSGTSGIYNEQFF. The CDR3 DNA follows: TGTGCCAGCAGCTCCGGGACTAGCGGGATCTACAATGAGCAGTTCTTC.

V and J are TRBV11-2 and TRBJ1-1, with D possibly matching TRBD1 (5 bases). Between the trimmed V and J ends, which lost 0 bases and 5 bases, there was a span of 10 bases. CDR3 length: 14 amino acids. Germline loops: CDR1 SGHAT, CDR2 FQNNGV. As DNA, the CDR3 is TGTGCCAGCAGCTTAGATCGTGGGGGTACTGAAGCTTTCTTT. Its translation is CASSLDRGGTEAFF. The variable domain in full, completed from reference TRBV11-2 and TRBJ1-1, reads EAGVAQSPRYKIIEKRQSVAFWCNPISGHATLYWYQQILGQGPKLLIQFQNNGVVDDSQLPKDRFSAERLKGVDSTLKIQPAKLEDSAVYLCASSLDRGGTEAFFGQGTRLTVV.

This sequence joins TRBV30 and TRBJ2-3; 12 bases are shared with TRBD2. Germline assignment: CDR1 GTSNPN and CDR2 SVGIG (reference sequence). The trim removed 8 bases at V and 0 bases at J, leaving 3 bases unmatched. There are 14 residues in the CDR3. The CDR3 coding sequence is TGTGCCCGGACTAGCGGGACTAGCACAGATACGCAGTATTTT. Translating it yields CARTSGTSTDTQYF.

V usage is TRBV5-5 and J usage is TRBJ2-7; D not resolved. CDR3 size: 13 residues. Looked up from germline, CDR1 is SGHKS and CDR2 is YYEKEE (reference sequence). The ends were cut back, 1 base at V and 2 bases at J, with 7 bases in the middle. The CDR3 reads CASSLWPTYEQYF. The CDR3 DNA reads TGTGCCAGCAGCTTGTGGCCGACCTACGAGCAGTACTTC. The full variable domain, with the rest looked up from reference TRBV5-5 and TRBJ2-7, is DAGVTQSPTHLIKTRGQQVTLRCSPISGHKSVSWYQQVLGQGPQFIFQYYEKEERGRGNFPDRFSARQFPNYSSELNVNALLLGDSALYLCASSLWPTYEQYFGPGTRLTVT.

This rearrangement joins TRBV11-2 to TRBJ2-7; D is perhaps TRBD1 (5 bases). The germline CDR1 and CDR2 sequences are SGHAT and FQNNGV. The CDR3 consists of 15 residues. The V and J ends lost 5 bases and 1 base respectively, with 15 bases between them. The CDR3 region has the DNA TGTGCCAGCAGCCCCGTTCGGACAACGTCCTACGAGCAGTACTTC. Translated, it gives CASSPVRTTSYEQYF.

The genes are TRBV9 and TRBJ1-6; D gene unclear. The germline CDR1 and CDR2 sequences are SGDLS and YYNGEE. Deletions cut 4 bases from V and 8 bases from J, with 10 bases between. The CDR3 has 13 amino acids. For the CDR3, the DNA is TGTGCCAGCAGCTCCACCGGGGATTCACCCCTCCACTTT. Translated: CASSSTGDSPLHF.

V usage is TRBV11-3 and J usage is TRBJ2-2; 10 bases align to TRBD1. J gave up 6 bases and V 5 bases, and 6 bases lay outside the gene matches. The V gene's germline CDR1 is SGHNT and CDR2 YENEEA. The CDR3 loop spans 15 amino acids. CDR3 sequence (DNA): TGTGCCAGCAGCAGGGGACAGGGGAGGGCCGGGGAGCTGTTTTTT. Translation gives CASSRGQGRAGELFF.

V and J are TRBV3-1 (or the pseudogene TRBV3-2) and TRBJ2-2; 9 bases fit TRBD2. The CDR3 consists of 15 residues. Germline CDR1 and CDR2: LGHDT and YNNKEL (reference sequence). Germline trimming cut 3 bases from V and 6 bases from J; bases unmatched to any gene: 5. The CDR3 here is CASSQAGGRSGELFF. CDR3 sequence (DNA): TGTGCCAGCAGCCAGGCGGGAGGGCGGTCCGGGGAGCTGTTTTTT.

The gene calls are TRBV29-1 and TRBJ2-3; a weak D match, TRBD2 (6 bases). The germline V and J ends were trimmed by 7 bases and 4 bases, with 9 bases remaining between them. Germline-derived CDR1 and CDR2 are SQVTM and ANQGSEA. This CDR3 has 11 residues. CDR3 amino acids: CSGGDPDTQYF. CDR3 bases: TGCAGCGGGGGGGACCCAGATACGCAGTATTTT.

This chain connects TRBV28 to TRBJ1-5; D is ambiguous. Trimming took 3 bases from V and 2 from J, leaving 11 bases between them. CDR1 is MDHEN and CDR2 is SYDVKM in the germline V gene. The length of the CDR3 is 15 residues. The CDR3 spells CASSLEGRGNQPQHF. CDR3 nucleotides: TGTGCCAGCAGTTTGGAAGGGCGCGGCAATCAGCCCCAGCATTTT.

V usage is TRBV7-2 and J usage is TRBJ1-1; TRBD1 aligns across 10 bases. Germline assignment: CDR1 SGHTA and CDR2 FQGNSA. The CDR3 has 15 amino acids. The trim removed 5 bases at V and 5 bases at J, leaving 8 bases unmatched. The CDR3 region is CASSARQGAKTEAFF. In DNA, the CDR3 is TGTGCCAGCAGCGCCCGACAGGGGGCGAAGACTGAAGCTTTCTTT.

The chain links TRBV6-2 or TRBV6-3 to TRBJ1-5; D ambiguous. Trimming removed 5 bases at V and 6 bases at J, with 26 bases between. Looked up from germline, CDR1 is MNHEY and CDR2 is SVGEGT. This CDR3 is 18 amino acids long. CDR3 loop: CASSAHLGPGRLGQPQHF. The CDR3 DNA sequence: TGTGCCAGCAGTGCCCACTTAGGGCCAGGAAGGTTGGGTCAGCCCCAGCATTTT.

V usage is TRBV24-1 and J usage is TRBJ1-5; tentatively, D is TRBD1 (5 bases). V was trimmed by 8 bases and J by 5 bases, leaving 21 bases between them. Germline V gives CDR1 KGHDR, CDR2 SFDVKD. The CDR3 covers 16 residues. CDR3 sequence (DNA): TGTGCCACCATTACCTACACCCAGGGACGGGATCAGCCCCAGCATTTT. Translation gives CATITYTQGRDQPQHF.